Following are 26 T cell receptor beta chains from one sample sequenced in a study of CD8 T cells in Susac syndrome. Random hexamers were used to reverse transcribe the RNA input (0.5 to 1 ug). TCRdb reprocessed the immunoSEQ multiplex PCR reads via MiXCR and lists one record per CDR3 protein. The table records roughly 150,000 distinct CDR3 sequences, less than 95% of them present only once. The sequenced sample was CD4+ T cells from PBMCs. The receptors shown here come from a human donor with multiple sclerosis.

The J gene is TRBJ2-5, the V gene TRBV7-9, with 10 bases matching TRBD2. CDR1 SEHNR and CDR2 FQNEAQ come from the germline V gene (reference sequence). The CDR3 is made up of 14 amino acids. V lost 6 bases, J lost 5 bases, and 6 bases stayed unmatched. The CDR3 DNA is TGTGCCAGCAGTTCTAGCGGGAGTCAGGAGACCCAGTACTTC. Amino acids: CASSSSGSQETQYF.

V is TRBV10-3 and J is TRBJ2-4; tentatively, D is TRBD2 (6 bases). Trimming removed 10 bases at V and 7 bases at J, with 14 bases between. The CDR3 extends over 12 amino acids. Germline CDR1 is ENHRY and CDR2 is SYGVKD. The chain's CDR3 is CATRGGENIQYF. The DNA for the CDR3 is TGTGCCACTAGAGGCGGGGAGAACATTCAGTACTTC.

This chain connects TRBV7-2 to TRBJ2-5; the match to TRBD2 covers 10 bases. The CDR3 contains 15 residues. Germline-derived CDR1 and CDR2 are SGHTA and FQGNSA. The junction had 6 bases not matched to a gene; V was cut back by 6 bases and J by 2 bases. The CDR3 region has the DNA TGTGCCAGCAGTACCGGGACTAGCGTACAAGAGACCCAGTACTTC. Its translation: CASSTGTSVQETQYF. Full variable domain (remainder filled in from reference TRBV7-2 and TRBJ2-5): GAGVSQSPSNKVTEKGKDVELRCDPISGHTALYWYRQSLGQGLEFLIYFQGNSAPDKSGLPSDRFSAERTGGSVSTLTIQRTQQEDSAVYLCASSTGTSVQETQYFGPGTRLLVL.

In this sample, this clonotype turned up once. V gene TRBV6-2 or TRBV6-3 combines with J gene TRBJ1-2; 7 nucleotides line up with TRBD1. The CDR3 sequence is 15 residues long. The trim removed 7 bases at V and 4 bases at J, leaving 12 bases unmatched. CDR1 MNHEY and CDR2 SVGEGT come from the germline V gene. The CDR3 loop reads CASIPRGQPFYGYTF. CDR3 nucleotide sequence: TGTGCCAGCATCCCACGGGGACAGCCATTCTATGGCTACACCTTC.

This chain connects TRBV28 to TRBJ2-7, with 13 bases aligning to TRBD2. CDR1 is MDHEN and CDR2 is SYDVKM in the germline V gene. The trim removed 2 bases at V and 0 bases at J, leaving 4 bases unmatched. CDR3 length: 17 amino acids. The CDR3 DNA is TGTGCCAGCAGTTTACGGACTAGCGGGAGTTACTCCTACGAGCAGTACTTC. This codes for CASSLRTSGSYSYEQYF.

This chain uses TRBV18 with TRBJ2-7; the D gene could be TRBD1 or TRBD2 (6 bases each). Germline CDR1 and CDR2: KGHSH and LQKENI. The V and J ends lost 2 bases and 5 bases respectively, with 13 bases between them. The CDR3 runs to 14 residues. CDR3 in amino acids: CASSPRPGDNEQYF. DNA for the CDR3: TGTGCCAGCTCACCAAGGCCGGGGGACAACGAGCAGTACTTC.

The chain recombines TRBV7-2 with TRBJ1-5, with 7 bases aligning to TRBD1. J was trimmed by 5 bases and V by 5 bases; bases with no gene match: 3. CDR1 and CDR2 (germline): SGHTA, FQGNSA. This CDR3 region has 13 residues. The CDR3 sequence: CASSIRGDQPQHF. CDR3 DNA sequence: TGTGCCAGCAGCATCAGGGGGGATCAGCCCCAGCATTTT.

The V and J genes are TRBV7-9 and TRBJ2-7; D unresolved. This CDR3 region has 17 residues. Germline lookup yields CDR1 SEHNR and CDR2 FQNEAQ (reference sequence). Trimming cost V 8 bases and J 3 bases, with 26 bases left between them. CDR3 sequence: CASPPMSCKGFVYEQYF. The CDR3 coding sequence is TGTGCCAGCCCCCCAATGTCGTGTAAGGGCTTTGTCTACGAGCAGTACTTC. Full variable domain (rest looked up from reference TRBV7-9 and TRBJ2-7): DTGVSQNPRHKITKRGQNVTFRCDPISEHNRLYWYRQTLGQGPEFLTYFQNEAQLEKSRLLSDRFSAERPKGSFSTLEIQRTEQGDSAMYLCASPPMSCKGFVYEQYFGPGTRLTVT.

J is TRBJ1-5 and V is TRBV20-1; D is undetermined. Germline CDR1 DFQATT, CDR2 SNEGSKA (reference sequence). The CDR3 has 15 amino acids. V was cut by 3 bases and J by 8 bases, with 20 bases left in between. In DNA form, the CDR3 reads TGCAGTGCTAGCGACCAGTCCCGAGGTTTTGAGCCCCAGCATTTT. Residues: CSASDQSRGFEPQHF.

The chain couples TRBV30 to TRBJ2-5, with 8 bases identical to TRBD2. Germline V gene sequence: CDR1 GTSNPN, CDR2 SVGIG (reference sequence). The CDR3 spans 14 residues. V dropped 0 bases and J dropped 7; count of bases not matched to a gene: 7. CDR3 coding DNA: TGTGCCTGGAGTGTACAAGCGGGAGTCGGGACCCAGTACTTC. This codes for CAWSVQAGVGTQYF.

This sequence joins TRBV9 and TRBJ2-5; 8 bases are a match to TRBD2. This CDR3 has 15 amino acids. V trimming: 4 bases; J trimming: 0 bases; junction bases outside the gene matches: 5. CDR1 SGDLS and CDR2 YYNGEE come from the germline V gene. The CDR3 DNA follows: TGTGCCAGCAGCACCCGCGGGAGGTACCAAGAGACCCAGTACTTC. This encodes CASSTRGRYQETQYF.

The V and J genes are TRBV30 and TRBJ1-1; 7 positions match TRBD1. The trim removed 5 bases at V and 5 bases at J, leaving 14 bases unmatched. Per the germline V gene, CDR1 is GTSNPN and CDR2 is SVGIG (reference sequence). The CDR3 is made up of 15 amino acids. As DNA, the CDR3 is TGTGCCTGGGCAAAACAGGGGAACCCTGGAACTGAAGCTTTCTTT. This codes for CAWAKQGNPGTEAFF.

V is TRBV20-1 and J is TRBJ1-4; 10 bases fit TRBD1. V lost 3 bases and J lost 8; bases outside the gene matches: 18. The V gene's germline CDR1 is DFQATT and CDR2 SNEGSKA (reference sequence). This CDR3 contains 18 residues. For the CDR3, the DNA is TGCAGTGCTAGCCGGCCACGGGGACAGGGGATCCCGATGGAAAAACTGTTTTTT. Residues: CSASRPRGQGIPMEKLFF.

The rearrangement joins TRBV5-6 to TRBJ1-2; unclear D gene. The germline V gene has CDR1 SGHDT and CDR2 YYEEEE. The CDR3 covers 15 residues. V lost 7 bases to trimming and J lost 6 bases, with 22 bases between them. The CDR3 DNA sequence: TGTGCCAGCTTCTCGGGCTCAACACCTTCCAATGGCTACACCTTC. This gives the protein CASFSGSTPSNGYTF.

The J gene is TRBJ2-3, the V gene TRBV2; D might be TRBD1 (6 bases). The length of the CDR3 is 15 residues. Deletions cut 10 bases from V and 3 bases from J, with 20 bases between. The germline CDR1 and CDR2 sequences are SNHLY and FYNNEI. The CDR3: CAKQNDRTRTDTQYF. The CDR3 DNA follows: TGTGCCAAACAGAATGACAGGACCCGAACAGATACGCAGTATTTT.

The chain joins TRBV7-2 to TRBJ1-6; D perhaps matches TRBD1 (6 bases). Trimming removed 3 bases at V and 10 bases at J, with 19 bases between. CDR1 and CDR2 from the germline V gene are SGHTA and FQGNSA. The CDR3 covers 16 residues. This CDR3 is CASSLEEVTGGSPLHF. DNA of the CDR3: TGTGCCAGCAGCTTGGAAGAGGTCACTGGGGGCTCACCCCTCCACTTT. Combining the CDR3 with reference TRBV7-2 and TRBJ1-6 gives the whole variable domain GAGVSQSPSNKVTEKGKDVELRCDPISGHTALYWYRQSLGQGLEFLIYFQGNSAPDKSGLPSDRFSAERTGGSVSTLTIQRTQQEDSAVYLCASSLEEVTGGSPLHFGNGTRLTVT.

The chain employs TRBV30 and TRBJ1-4, with D possibly being TRBD1 (5 bases). Trimming cost V 3 bases and J 6 bases, with 11 bases left between them. CDR1 and CDR2 from the germline V gene are GTSNPN and SVGIG (reference sequence). The CDR3 has 13 amino acids. CDR3 sequence (DNA): TGTGCCTGGAGCTCAGACAGAGATGAAAAACTGTTTTTT. Protein: CAWSSDRDEKLFF. Combining the CDR3 with reference TRBV30 and TRBJ1-4 gives the whole variable domain SQTIHQWPATLVQPVGSPLSLECTVEGTSNPNLYWYRQAAGRGLQLLFYSVGIGQISSEVPQNLSASRPQDRQFILSSKKLLLSDSGFYLCAWSSDRDEKLFFGSGTQLSVL.

This clonotype was recorded a few times. V gene TRBV12-3 or TRBV12-4 combines with J gene TRBJ1-2; unclear D gene. V was cut by 9 bases and J by 1 base, with 6 bases left in between. The CDR3 totals 11 residues. The CDR3 is CASVFNYGYTF. DNA of the CDR3: TGTGCCAGTGTATTTAACTATGGCTACACCTTC.

The chain uses TRBV4-1 and TRBJ2-7; unclear D gene. Trimming pared 1 base from V and 1 base from J, leaving 8 bases between. The CDR3 is 14 amino acids. Germline values: CDR1 MGHRA, CDR2 YSYEKL. The CDR3 bases are TGCGCCAGCAGCCAAGGGGGATGGTCCTACGAGCAGTACTTC. It yields the protein CASSQGGWSYEQYF.

The chain has TRBV29-1 and TRBJ2-3, with D perhaps TRBD1 or TRBD2 (6 bases each). The CDR3 spans 13 residues. Germline V lookup: CDR1 SQVTM, CDR2 ANQGSEA. V was cut by 1 base and J by 8 bases, with 13 bases left in between. The DNA for the CDR3 is TGCAGCGTTGAAGGGGGGGCGCAGGGTACGCAGTATTTT. The encoded protein is CSVEGGAQGTQYF.

CDR3 DNA: TGCGCCAGCAGCTTGGCAGCTAGCGGGAGCAGGGAGCTGTTTTTT. This codes for CASSLAASGSRELFF. The rearrangement links TRBV5-1 to TRBJ2-2; 10 bases are a match to TRBD2. The junction had 5 bases not matched to a gene; V was cut back by 0 bases and J by 9 bases. The CDR3 contains 15 residues. Germline V gene data show CDR1 as SGHRS and CDR2 as YFSETQ.

This clonotype was recorded once. Relative to the germline gene, one junction end is altered; a read error may explain this. V is TRBV3-1 and J is TRBJ2-7; D may be TRBD1 or TRBD2 (6 bases each). The CDR3 is 14 residues long. Germline values: CDR1 LGHDT, CDR2 YNNKEL (reference sequence). The CDR3 DNA reads TGTGTCAGCAGCCAAGGGGGGAGTCTCTACGAGCAGTACTTC. Translating it yields CVSSQGGSLYEQYF.

This rearrangement joins TRBV3-1 to TRBJ2-7; TRBD2 might be the D (5 bases). CDR3 length: 13 amino acids. Trimming stripped 3 bases from V and 2 bases from J, with 8 bases between. Looked up from germline, CDR1 is LGHDT and CDR2 is YNNKEL (reference sequence). The CDR3 DNA sequence: TGTGCCAGCAGCCACACTAGGACCTACGAGCAGTACTTC. This gives the protein CASSHTRTYEQYF.

This chain links TRBV29-1 with TRBJ2-3, with TRBD2 matching over 7 bases. The CDR3 is made up of 13 amino acids. CDR1 SQVTM and CDR2 ANQGSEA come from the germline V gene. The CDR3 loop is CMCGGSGTDTQYF. The CDR3 DNA reads as TGCATGTGCGGCGGGAGCGGCACAGATACGCAGTATTTT.

CDR3 in amino acids: CASRSSDTQYF. The CDR3 DNA is TGCGCCAGCAGATCGTCAGATACGCAGTATTTT. The chain links TRBV5-1 to TRBJ2-3; the D is unclear. Between the trimmed V and J ends, which lost 5 bases and 4 bases, there was a span of 5 bases. This CDR3 has 11 amino acids. CDR1 and CDR2 (germline): SGHRS, YFSETQ.

A single count supports this clonotype. The chain uses TRBV15 and TRBJ2-2; TRBD2 might be the D (6 bases). V lost 4 bases to trimming and J lost 3 bases, with 9 bases between them. Germline V CDR1 and CDR2: LNHNV, YYDKDF (reference sequence). This CDR3 spans 14 amino acids. The CDR3 loop is CATSNGRHTGELFF. CDR3 sequence (DNA): TGTGCCACCAGCAATGGGAGGCACACCGGGGAGCTGTTTTTT.